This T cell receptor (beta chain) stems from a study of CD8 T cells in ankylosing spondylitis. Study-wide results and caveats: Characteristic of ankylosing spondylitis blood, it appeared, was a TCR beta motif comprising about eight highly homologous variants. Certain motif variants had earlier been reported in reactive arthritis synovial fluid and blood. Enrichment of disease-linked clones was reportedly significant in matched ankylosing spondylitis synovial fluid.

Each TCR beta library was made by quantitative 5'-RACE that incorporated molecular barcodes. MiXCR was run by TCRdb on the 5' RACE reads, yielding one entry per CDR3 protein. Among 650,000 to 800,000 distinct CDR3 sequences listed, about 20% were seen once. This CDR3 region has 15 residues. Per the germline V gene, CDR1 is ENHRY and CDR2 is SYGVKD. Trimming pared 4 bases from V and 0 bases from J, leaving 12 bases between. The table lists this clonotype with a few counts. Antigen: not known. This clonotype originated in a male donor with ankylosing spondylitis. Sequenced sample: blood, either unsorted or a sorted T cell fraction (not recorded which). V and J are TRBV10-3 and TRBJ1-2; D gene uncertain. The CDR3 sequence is CAISGHSYSNYGYTF. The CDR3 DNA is TGTGCCATCAGTGGACACAGCTACTCTAACTATGGCTACACCTTC.